One sample yielded the 18 T cell receptor beta chains listed below, sequenced in a study of T cells in women clearing cervical HPV infection. The assay was immunoSEQ multiplex PCR, and TCRdb's table has in-frame clones only and misses some. In total, the table holds around 37,000 clones. Sequenced material: blood buffy coat. Receptors were obtained from a woman between 18 and 75 years old with a cervical HPV16 infection that either progressed to CIN3+ or cleared (not recorded which).

Regarding this clone: The read ends 3 residues before the CDR3 terminus; that terminus is restored from the germline J gene. The chain has TRBV5-5 and TRBJ2-7, with D possibly TRBD2 on 5 matching bases. The V end lost 4 bases, the J end lost 6 bases, and 14 bases lay between the germline ends. The CDR3 is 13 amino acids. Per germline, CDR1 SGHKS and CDR2 YYEKEE (reference sequence). CDR3 loop: CASSISDYLEQYF. The sequenced CDR3 bases are TGTGCCAGCAGCATATCCGACTACCTCGAG.

With regard to this clone: The CDR3 is cut off 3 residues early in the read; its end comes from the germline J gene. The chain joins TRBV6-4 to TRBJ2-3; D is possibly TRBD1 (6 bases). This CDR3 is built from 15 residues. Germline-derived CDR1 and CDR2 are MRHNA and SNTAGT. The CDR3 reads CASIPPRGFQETQYF. The part of the CDR3 DNA that was read is TGTGCCAGCATCCCGCCTAGGGGGTTCCAAGAGACG.

The CDR3 region is CASSPAGYNEQFF. CDR3 DNA (partial): TGCGCCAGCAGCCCAGCAGGGTACAATGAG. This rearrangement joins TRBV5-1 to TRBJ2-1, with D possibly TRBD1 on 5 matching bases. The read terminates 3 residues before the CDR3 end, so the remaining end is supplied by the germline J gene. With 4 bases removed from V and 4 bases from J, the gap between germline ends came to 9 bases. From germline, CDR1 is SGHRS and CDR2 YFSETQ. This CDR3 comprises 13 residues. The full variable domain, in which reference TRBV5-1 and TRBJ2-1 provide the parts outside the CDR3, is KAGVTQTPRYLIKTRGQQVTLSCSPISGHRSVSWYQQTPGQGLQFLFEYFSETQRNKGNFPGRFSGRQFSNSRSEMNVSTLELGDSALYLCASSPAGYNEQFFGPGTRLTVL.

Note on this clone: The CDR3 end lies 3 residues beyond the end of the read and is filled in from the germline J gene. The V gene is TRBV5-4, the J gene TRBJ2-6; D perhaps matches TRBD1 (5 bases). The germline V and J ends were trimmed by 1 base and 2 bases, with 7 bases remaining between them. The CDR3 runs to 15 residues. Looked up from germline, CDR1 is SGHNT and CDR2 is YYREEE (reference sequence). CDR3 amino acids: CASSLWGAGANVLTF. The DNA read from the CDR3 is TGTGCCAGCAGCTTGTGGGGCGCTGGGGCCAACGTC. Using reference TRBV5-4 and TRBJ2-6 for the parts outside the CDR3, the full variable domain is ETGVTQSPTHLIKTRGQQVTLRCSSQSGHNTVSWYQQALGQGPQFIFQYYREEENGRGNFPPRFSGLQFPNYSSELNVNALELDDSALYLCASSLWGAGANVLTFGAGSRLTVL.

Worth noting for this clone: The read terminates 3 residues ahead of where the CDR3 ends, so the germline J gene completes it. V gene TRBV20-1 combines with J gene TRBJ2-5; 11 bases match TRBD2. There are 15 residues in the CDR3. Germline V gene sequence: CDR1 DFQATT, CDR2 SNEGSKA (reference sequence). V lost 1 base to trimming and J lost 2 bases; unmatched junction nucleotides: 3. The chain's CDR3 is CSARASGGIQETQYF. The CDR3 bases that were read are TGCAGTGCTAGAGCTAGCGGGGGGATTCAAGAGACC.

On this clone itself: The read gets to within 3 residues of the CDR3 end, and the germline J gene fills in the rest. The chain employs TRBV5-6 and TRBJ2-7, with D perhaps matching TRBD1 (6 bases). V lost 0 bases and J 2 bases, leaving 6 bases between the germline ends. Germline loops: CDR1 SGHDT, CDR2 YYEEEE. This CDR3 spans 13 amino acids. CDR3 in amino acids: CASSLGGPYEQYF. The sequenced part of the CDR3 DNA is TGTGCCAGCAGCTTGGGGGGGCCCTACGAG.

In regard to this clone: The CDR3 end falls 3 residues outside the read, so it is completed with the germline J gene. The gene calls are TRBV19 and TRBJ1-2; the match to TRBD1 covers 9 bases. There are 14 residues in the CDR3. From germline, CDR1 is LNHDA and CDR2 SQIVND (reference sequence). CDR3 DNA (partial): TGTGCCAGTAGTCCTAGGACAGGGGAGGCCTTC. Translated, it gives CASSPRTGEAF. The CDR3 as a whole reads CASSPRTGEAFYTF.

Comments on this clone: The sequenced fragment ends 3 residues before the CDR3 boundary, so the rest is inferred from the germline J gene. The V and J genes are TRBV6-2 or TRBV6-3 and TRBJ2-3; 11 nucleotides agree with TRBD2. Germline CDR1 MNHEY, CDR2 SVGEGT. The CDR3 spans 17 residues. Incomplete CDR3 DNA: TGTGCCAGCAGTTATCCGACCCTAGCGGGAGGCGTTTATTCG. Translation: CASSYPTLAGGVYS. The whole CDR3 region reads CASSYPTLAGGVYSQYF.

Notes on this clone: The DNA ends 3 residues before the CDR3 does, and the rest of the CDR3 is filled in from the germline J gene. The V call is TRBV5-1, the J call TRBJ1-4; 11 nucleotides match TRBD1. This CDR3 is built from 19 residues. The trim removed 4 bases at V and 2 bases at J, leaving 13 bases unmatched. The germline V gene has CDR1 SGHRS and CDR2 YFSETQ. The CDR3 is CASSPGQGAYGATNEKLFF. The CDR3 DNA, read in part, is TGCGCCAGCAGCCCCGGACAGGGGGCATACGGTGCCACTAATGAAAAA. Looking up the rest from reference TRBV5-1 and TRBJ1-4 gives the full variable domain: KAGVTQTPRYLIKTRGQQVTLSCSPISGHRSVSWYQQTPGQGLQFLFEYFSETQRNKGNFPGRFSGRQFSNSRSEMNVSTLELGDSALYLCASSPGQGAYGATNEKLFFGSGTQLSVL.

With respect to this clone: The sequence runs out 3 residues before the end of the CDR3; the remainder is reconstructed from the germline J gene. The rearrangement joins TRBV7-7 to TRBJ2-1; TRBD2 agrees at 11 bases. The CDR3 consists of 15 residues. Germline V gene sequence: CDR1 SSHAT, CDR2 FNYEAQ (reference sequence). With V trimmed by 4 bases and J by 9 bases, 8 bases remained unmatched. The sequenced part of the CDR3 DNA is TGTGCCAGCAGCTCCCAACTAGCGGGAGTCGGTGAG. The encoded protein is CASSSQLAGVGE. The entire CDR3 reads CASSSQLAGVGEQFF.

Note on this clone: The DNA ends 3 residues before the CDR3 does, and the rest of the CDR3 is filled in from the germline J gene. J is TRBJ2-5 and V is TRBV9; no definite D call. The germline V gene encodes CDR1 SGDLS and CDR2 YYNGEE. Trimming removed 0 bases from V and 5 bases from J, with 8 bases in between. The CDR3 is 13 amino acids. The chain's CDR3 is CASSVARSETQYF. The sequenced part of the CDR3 DNA is TGTGCCAGCAGCGTAGCTAGATCGGAGACC.

About this clone itself: The read ends 3 residues before the CDR3 terminus; that terminus is restored from the germline J gene. This chain connects TRBV24-1 to TRBJ2-4, with D possibly TRBD2 on 6 matching bases. Trimming stripped 5 bases from V and 8 bases from J, with 27 bases between. CDR3 size: 18 residues. The germline CDR1 and CDR2 sequences are KGHDR and SFDVKD. Incomplete CDR3 DNA: TGTGCCACCAGTGTGGACTTCGGGGGTATGGGGTCATCAGACATT. Translated: CATSVDFGGMGSSDI. The complete CDR3 sequence is CATSVDFGGMGSSDIQYF.

A remark on this clone: The read comes to an end 3 residues before the CDR3 does, leaving the germline J gene to fill in the end. The chain recombines TRBV29-1 with TRBJ2-5, with 7 bases matching TRBD1. The trim removed 3 bases at V and 3 bases at J, leaving 13 bases unmatched. CDR3 length equals 16 residues. Germline V gene lookup returns CDR1 SQVTM and CDR2 ANQGSEA. The sequenced part of the CDR3 DNA is TGCAGCGTTGAGCAAGTTGTGAAGACAGGGAAAGAGACC. Translating gives CSVEQVVKTGKET. The full CDR3 sequence reads CSVEQVVKTGKETQYF.

Notes on this clone: Read data end 3 residues before the CDR3 end; the end is taken from the germline J gene. V gene TRBV30 combines with J gene TRBJ2-5; the match to TRBD2 covers 7 bases. Losses at the gene ends were 2 bases for V and 5 bases for J; bases not matched to a gene: 8. From germline, CDR1 is GTSNPN and CDR2 SVGIG (reference sequence). There are 14 residues in the CDR3. CDR3 bases read: TGTGCCTGGAGTTTCTCAAGCGGGATGGAGACC. Protein sequence: CAWSFSSGMET. The whole CDR3 is CAWSFSSGMETQYF.

In the case of this clone: The read is 3 residues too short to cover the CDR3 end, so that end is filled in from the germline J gene. The chain is built from TRBV29-1 and TRBJ2-1; D possibly uses TRBD1 or TRBD2 (5 bases each). The CDR3 has 13 amino acids. The germline V and J ends were trimmed by 7 bases and 2 bases, with 12 bases remaining between them. Germline loops: CDR1 SQVTM, CDR2 ANQGSEA. CDR3 protein: CSAAGSPYNEQFF. The CDR3 DNA, read in part, is TGCAGCGCCGCAGGGAGTCCCTACAATGAG.

With regard to this clone: The missing CDR3 end, 3 residues past where the read stops, is filled in from the germline J gene. The chain couples TRBV7-2 to TRBJ1-1, with D perhaps TRBD1 (6 bases). Germline assignment: CDR1 SGHTA and CDR2 FQGNSA. The CDR3 runs to 13 residues. V gave up 5 bases and J gave up 5 bases, with 12 bases separating them. The CDR3: CASSRDQGTEAFF. Incomplete CDR3 DNA: TGTGCCAGCAGCCGGGACCAGGGGACTGAA.

The CDR3 loop reads CASSGPGLDSYDYTF. Partial CDR3 DNA: TGTGCCAGCAGTGGGCCGGGACTCGACTCCTACGAC. This sequence joins TRBV6-1 and TRBJ1-2, with D tentatively TRBD1 (5 bases). The CDR3 end lies 3 residues beyond the end of the read and is filled in from the germline J gene. The germline gives CDR1 MNHNS, CDR2 SASEGT. CDR3 size: 15 residues.

Note on this clone: The read terminates 3 residues before the CDR3 end, so the remaining end is supplied by the germline J gene. The chain recombines TRBV20-1 with TRBJ1-1; no firm D call. The CDR3 contains 15 residues. The germline gives CDR1 DFQATT, CDR2 SNEGSKA (reference sequence). Trimming removed 3 bases at V and 1 base at J, with 15 bases between. CDR3 sequence reads: CSASLQPSTNTEAFF. The covered CDR3 bases are TGCAGTGCTAGTCTACAGCCCAGTACGAACACTGAA.